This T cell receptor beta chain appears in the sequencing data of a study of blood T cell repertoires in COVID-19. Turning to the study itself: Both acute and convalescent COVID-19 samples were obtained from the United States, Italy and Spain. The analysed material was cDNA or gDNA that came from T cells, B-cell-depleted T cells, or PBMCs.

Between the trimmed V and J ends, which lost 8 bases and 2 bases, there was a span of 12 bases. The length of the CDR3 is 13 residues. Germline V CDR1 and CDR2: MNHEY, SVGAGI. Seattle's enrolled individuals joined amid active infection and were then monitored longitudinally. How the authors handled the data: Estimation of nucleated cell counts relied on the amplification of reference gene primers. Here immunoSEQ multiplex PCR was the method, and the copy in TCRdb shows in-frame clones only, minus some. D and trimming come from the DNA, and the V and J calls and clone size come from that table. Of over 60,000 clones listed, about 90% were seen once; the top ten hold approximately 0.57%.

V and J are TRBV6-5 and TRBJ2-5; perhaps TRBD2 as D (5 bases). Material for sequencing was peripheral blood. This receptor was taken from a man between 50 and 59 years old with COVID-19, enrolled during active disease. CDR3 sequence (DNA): TGTGCCAGCCGTATGAAGCGGCAAGAGACCCAGTACTTC. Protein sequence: CASRMKRQETQYF.